This TCR beta chain was profiled in a study of T cell responses to AZD1222 COVID-19 vaccine (dated by TCRdb to about 2021). For the study in its entirety: AZD1222 recipients with second doses at about 4 weeks or about 12 weeks were pooled, because spike-specific TCR depth and breadth did not differ between schedules. TCR sequencing was performed for 230 to 250 trial participants, of whom about 200 were given two doses of AZD1222 and some 25 were given two doses of MenACWY control vaccine. Enrollment into the trials was organized by age into subgroups of 18-55, 56-69 and 70-plus years, and those subgroups contained about 160, 30 and 59 TCR-sequenced participants, respectively. The paper's findings and limits, for the study overall: In the small 56-69-year group, the increase in depth fell short of significance, most likely because of low power. Conclusions about previously exposed vaccinees are limited, since just a handful of AZD1222 recipients were seropositive for SARS-CoV-2 at baseline. Reportedly, close to half of the unique spike-specific TCRs recognized epitopes lying outside the regions that are mutated in the B.1.351 and B.1.1.7 variants. Participants were mostly white British, with more females than males. The authors suggested clonal diversity may have been underestimated. A significant rise in spike-specific TCR breadth and depth was observed after two AZD1222 doses relative to day 0 and relative to MenACWY recipients. The vaccine-associated CD4 TCRs covered the entire spike protein, and the dominant responses fell in regions 160-218 and 743-854. Because no day 14 peak-response samples were available, the repertoires could be characterized only after the peak T cell response.

On this clone: Its antigen is currently not known. Within one base of it there is no much larger clone, and no base qualities were kept.

The time point label here, explained by the study, means: baseline before first vaccination. Vaccinee samples were obtained from the UK trials COV001 and COV002, which included a single-blind randomized controlled phase 2/3 trial of AZD1222 (ChAdOx1 nCoV-19) in healthy adults. For TCRbeta chain sequencing, PBMC samples were collected from trial participants at day 0 and at day 28 after the second dose. As encoded in the germline V gene (reference sequence), CDR1 is LNHNV while CDR2 is YYDKDF. The CDR3 contains 13 residues, cysteine and phenylalanine counted. The DNA shown is the 39-base CDR3, in frame from base 1. The junction carries 16 bases between V and J, which are trimmed by 8 bases and 6 bases respectively. The CDR3 regions of human TCRbeta chains were analyzed by immunosequencing. The source study handled its data this way. TCRs in the repertoires were matched against a reference library of SARS-CoV-2-specific TCRs that had been generated with the MIRA antigen-specificity platform. Breadth was defined as the fraction of unique TCRs that were SARS-CoV-2-associated. Depth was defined as the fraction of total T cells that were SARS-CoV-2-associated. Using the MIRA data, each spike-specific TCR was assigned both to the spike region to which the TCR was reactive and to a CD4 or CD8 class. Log10-transformed breadth and depth values were compared by one-way ANOVA with Sidak's multiple comparisons tests. In TCRdb, the immuneACCESS table is reduced to in-frame sequences with V and J assigned. These tables do not hold every clone; where another copy was compared, an unresolved V gene accounts for under half, and the others remain unexplained. V and J calls plus clone size are reproduced from that table; the DNA served to infer D and trimming. Present in this sample are about 130,000 clones, 88% of which were seen just once. The top ten clonotypes cover 7.6% of the sample.

The V gene is TRBV15 and the J gene is TRBJ1-1; a tentative D match to TRBD1 spans 5 bases. The starting material was peripheral blood, obtained on day 0 of AZD1222 vaccination. The sequence derives from an adult in good health. The sequenced DNA: TGTGCCACCGGGGGGTGGGGATGGTCTGAAGCTTTCTTT. It encodes CATGGWGWSEAFF.